This TCR beta chain was captured in a study of T cells expressing NK-cell markers. Each CDR3 protein gets one entry in TCRdb, which reprocessed the 5' RACE reads and gives no DNA. The sample's table shows fewer than 200,000 distinct CDR3 sequences. This CDR3 comprises 17 residues. The rearrangement joins TRBV21-1 to TRBJ2-2; the TCRdb D gene call, TRBD2, has no DNA to confirm it. TRBV21-1 is classified as a pseudogene. Sequencing was carried out using blood T cells: a sorted CD56 or NKG2C T cell subset, CD4+ or CD8+ T cells, or bulk PBMC T cells (not recorded which). The clonotype comes from a woman aged 18 to 75 in good health. The CDR3 reads CASSKGWSGRDTGELFF.